The entry below describes one TCR beta chain. No cognate antigen has been identified for it. No much larger clone is present one base from it, and per-base qualities are unavailable. The data are from a study of regulatory and conventional T cells in RAG deficiency (dated by TCRdb to the late 2010s). About the full investigation: Hypomorphic RAG mutations in combined immunodeficiency or atypical SCID are frequently associated with autoimmunity. High-throughput TCR beta sequencing was used to compare the repertoire diversity and composition of Treg, conventional CD4+ and CD8+ T cells between RAG-deficient patients and healthy controls. Paper-wide results and their limitations: Unique TCR beta sequences from Treg cells were 95 to 100-fold fewer in Omenn syndrome and CID/AS patients than controls, versus roughly 10-fold for other subsets. All patient T-cell subsets had shorter CDR3 lengths; Omenn syndrome patients showed >85% Treg-Tconv repertoire overlap at nucleotide and amino acid level. Some T-cell subset analyses were not done for some subjects. In Omenn syndrome patients, sorted CD25-high CD127-low cells may represent peripherally activated cells rather than bona fide Treg cells. Markedly lower Shannon entropy and higher Simpson indices were observed in RAG-deficient patients than in control T-cell subpopulations.

Before genomic DNA extraction, conventional CD4+ T cells were isolated from blood as CD25-low CD127-high cells. The study included eight patients with RAG deficiency: one had SCID, two had Omenn syndrome and five had combined immunodeficiency or atypical SCID. Relative to germline, V is missing 3 bases and J is missing 6 bases, with 5 bases of the junction outside any gene match. As encoded in the germline V gene, CDR1 is KGHSH while CDR2 is LQKENI. The CDR3 covers 14 residues, taking in both the cysteine and the phenylalanine. This entry keeps only the CDR3 DNA: 42 bases, framed from base 1. Preparation of the library involved the immunoSEQ multiplex PCR assay. Genomic DNA from the sorted T-cell subsets was used to amplify and sequence rearranged TCR beta chain products. The authors processed their data as follows. Shannon entropy and Simpson indices were used to measure how diverse the repertoire of productive TCR beta rearrangements was. To gauge clonal expansion, the frequencies of the 100 most abundant productive TCR beta clonotypes among total reads were added together. A self-reactivity index based on amino acid usage at CDR3beta positions 6 and 7 was applied to the TRB repertoires. Repertoire analyses used two-way ANOVA; flow cytometric analyses used Student t or Mann-Whitney tests. TCRdb carries this immuneACCESS record with in-frame sequences only. Its versions omit some clonotypes, under half of them owing to an unresolved V gene in the studies checked, with the rest unexplained. V and J calls and clone size are given by that table; D and trimming were obtained from the DNA. The sample table lists approximately 10,000 clones, around 94% of them with a count of one. The top ten hold around 1.4% of the sample.

The sample was CD4+ effector T cells sorted from blood. The chain is made from TRBV18 and TRBJ2-7, and 10 bases in between align with TRBD1. This TCR came from a human donor with RAG deficiency presenting as severe combined immunodeficiency. CDR3 sequence: CASSPGQGTGEQYF. The DNA is TGTGCCAGCTCACCGGGACAGGGGACCGGCGAGCAGTACTTC.